The 28 T cell receptor beta chains given below trace back to one sample, sequenced in a study of T-cell memory formation after mild COVID-19. Via MiXCR, TCRdb re-called the 5' RACE reads, giving one row per CDR3 protein. The profile shows about 200,000 distinct CDR3 sequences, 7.5% to 10% of them singletons. The sample was PBMCs or a T cell subset sorted from them (not recorded which). These receptors were collected from a man aged 18 to 30 who had mild COVID-19 (a few samples of this study predate the infection). Cell type and time point are not known.

This clonotype has just a few counts. The CDR3 loop reads CASSSQGIDEQYV. CDR3 in DNA: TGTGCCAGCAGTTCACAGGGGATCGACGAGCAGTACGTC. The J gene is TRBJ2-7, the V gene TRBV12-3 or TRBV12-4; 7 bases line up with TRBD1. CDR3 length equals 13 residues. Trimming cost V 4 bases and J 5 bases; bases outside gene matches: 5.

This sequence joins TRBV5-1 and TRBJ1-5; tentative D call: TRBD1 (5 bases). The germline V gene encodes CDR1 SGHRS and CDR2 YFSETQ. Trimming stripped 5 bases from V and 1 base from J, with 13 bases between. The CDR3 length is 15 residues. In nucleotides, the CDR3 is TGCGCCAGCAGTCAGTGGGGGGAGAGCAATCAGCCCCAGCATTTT. Its protein is CASSQWGESNQPQHF. Full variable domain (outside the CDR3, taken from reference TRBV5-1 and TRBJ1-5): KAGVTQTPRYLIKTRGQQVTLSCSPISGHRSVSWYQQTPGQGLQFLFEYFSETQRNKGNFPGRFSGRQFSNSRSEMNVSTLELGDSALYLCASSQWGESNQPQHFGDGTRLSIL.

This clonotype was seen repeatedly, ten times or more. The V and J genes are TRBV4-2 and TRBJ2-3; no clear D gene. Germline V gene data show CDR1 as LGHNA and CDR2 as YNFKEQ. V dropped 0 bases and J dropped 0 bases, with 7 bases sitting between them. This CDR3 has 15 residues. CDR3 bases: TGTGCCAGCAGCCAAGATCGGGTTAGCACAGATACGCAGTATTTT. Amino acids: CASSQDRVSTDTQYF.

This clonotype was picked up a small number of times. The chain couples TRBV20-1 to TRBJ2-7, with D perhaps TRBD2 (6 bases). Trimming took 6 bases from V and 2 from J, leaving 14 bases between them. The germline gives CDR1 DFQATT, CDR2 SNEGSKA (reference sequence). CDR3 length equals 13 residues. The CDR3 loop is CSAPGTSPYEQYV. CDR3 nucleotides: TGCAGTGCCCCAGGGACTTCCCCCTACGAGCAGTACGTC.

The rearrangement uses TRBV20-1 and TRBJ2-3, with D possibly matching TRBD2 (7 bases). Looked up from germline, CDR1 is DFQATT and CDR2 is SNEGSKA (reference sequence). Trimming pared 7 bases from V and 5 bases from J, leaving 19 bases between. CDR3 length equals 14 residues. CDR3 region: CSVSGVERGDTQYF. The DNA of the CDR3 is TGCAGTGTGTCAGGGGTGGAGCGGGGAGATACGCAGTATTTT.

This chain uses TRBV7-2 with TRBJ2-1; D may be TRBD2 (7 bases). Trimming left V 2 bases short and J 5 bases short, with 13 bases between. From germline, CDR1 is SGHTA and CDR2 FQGNSA. This CDR3 comprises 15 residues. CDR3 protein: CASSLMGGANNEQFF. The CDR3 bases are TGTGCCAGCAGCTTAATGGGGGGGGCTAACAATGAGCAGTTCTTC.

The chain recombines TRBV27 with TRBJ2-7, with 10 bases matching TRBD1. CDR1 MNHEY and CDR2 SMNVEV come from the germline V gene (reference sequence). V trimming: 6 bases; J trimming: 9 bases; junction bases outside the gene matches: 11. This CDR3 is 14 amino acids long. DNA of the CDR3: TGTGCCAGCAGCCCCTCAGACAGGGGGCTCTGGCAGTACTTC. Translated, it gives CASSPSDRGLWQYF.

The genes are TRBV2 and TRBJ1-5; D gene uncertain. The V end was cut by 7 bases, the J end by 4 bases, with 11 bases between. The CDR3 spans 13 residues. The germline gives CDR1 SNHLY, CDR2 FYNNEI. CDR3 amino acids: CASMVELNQPQHF. The CDR3 nucleotides read TGTGCCAGCATGGTCGAACTAAATCAGCCCCAGCATTTT.

This clonotype came up many times. The chain carries TRBV5-1 and TRBJ2-1; TRBD1 matches at 7 bases. The CDR3 consists of 14 residues. Unmatched junction bases numbered 8, after V lost 4 bases and J lost 7 bases. CDR1 and CDR2 from the germline V gene are SGHRS and YFSETQ. CDR3 amino acids: CASSPGQVSNEQFF. The DNA of the CDR3 is TGCGCCAGCAGCCCAGGACAGGTCTCGAATGAGCAGTTCTTC.

The genes are TRBV19 and TRBJ1-3, with D possibly matching TRBD1 (5 bases). The CDR3 runs to 15 residues. CDR1 is LNHDA and CDR2 is SQIVND in the germline V gene (reference sequence). The V gene lost 4 bases and the J gene lost 1 base, with 11 bases spanning the gap. The CDR3 loop reads CASSTLDSSGNTIYF. In DNA form, the CDR3 reads TGTGCCAGTAGTACACTCGACAGTTCTGGAAACACCATATATTTT.

The chain uses TRBV7-2 and TRBJ1-1; no clear D. The V gene's germline CDR1 is SGHTA and CDR2 FQGNSA. Trimming stripped 6 bases from V and 0 bases from J, with 11 bases between. The CDR3 covers 14 residues. CDR3 nucleotide sequence: TGTGCCAGCAGGCTAGGGAGCATGAACACTGAAGCTTTCTTT. Its translation: CASRLGSMNTEAFF.

As regards this clonotype: This may be a read error: a much more frequent sequence differs by one nucleotide. The chain is built from TRBV29-1 and TRBJ2-7, with D perhaps TRBD1 or TRBD2 (5 bases each). The CDR3 covers 12 residues. Looked up from germline, CDR1 is SQVTM and CDR2 is ANQGSEA. The CDR3 nucleotides are TGCAGCGTTGGCTGGCGAGGGGACGAGCGGTACTTC. Its translation is CSVGWRGDERYF.

This clonotype was seen more than once but under ten times. J is TRBJ2-2 and V is TRBV2; D may be TRBD1 (6 bases). The germline V and J ends were trimmed by 6 bases and 8 bases, with 25 bases remaining between them. The CDR3 loop spans 17 amino acids. CDR1 and CDR2 (germline): SNHLY, FYNNEI. CDR3 sequence: CASRPFRDTRSWGELFF. The CDR3 nucleotides read TGTGCCAGCAGGCCCTTCCGGGACACAAGATCTTGGGGGGAGCTGTTTTTT.

This clonotype was counted ten times or more. The chain combines TRBV5-1 with TRBJ1-6; D call uncertain. The germline V and J ends were trimmed by 1 base and 7 bases, with 18 bases remaining between them. The CDR3 totals 17 residues. The V gene's germline CDR1 is SGHRS and CDR2 YFSETQ. The CDR3 reads CASSLWSEARGNSPLHF. CDR3 nucleotides: TGCGCCAGCAGCTTGTGGTCAGAAGCTCGCGGGAATTCACCCCTCCACTTT.

This clonotype has only a few counts. The chain couples TRBV7-3 to TRBJ2-2, with D maybe TRBD1 (6 bases). Looked up from germline, CDR1 is SGHTA and CDR2 is FQGTGA. This CDR3 has 17 residues. V shed 5 bases and J shed 3 bases, with 19 bases lying between them. The chain's CDR3 is CASSLGPQGSYTGELFF. The CDR3 coding sequence is TGTGCCAGCAGCCTAGGCCCACAGGGTTCGTACACCGGGGAGCTGTTTTTT.

This clonotype was seen a few times. This CDR3 is CSGRDRVGNTQYF. The CDR3 DNA sequence: TGCAGCGGCCGGGACAGGGTCGGGAATACGCAGTATTTT. The rearrangement joins TRBV29-1 to TRBJ2-3, with TRBD1 identical over 9 bases. The CDR3 has 13 amino acids. The V segment lost 7 bases and the J segment 7 bases; nucleotides outside the gene matches: 9. Germline CDR1 is SQVTM and CDR2 is ANQGSEA.

This clonotype was detected only a few times. This chain joins TRBV29-1 and TRBJ1-1; no reliable D call. Germline V CDR1 and CDR2: SQVTM, ANQGSEA. Trimming shortened V by 4 bases and J by 5 bases, and 17 bases separated the two germline ends. The CDR3 loop spans 14 amino acids. CDR3 sequence (DNA): TGCAGCGTTGTTCCCCCTCCATGGGTGACTGAAGCTTTCTTT. Protein: CSVVPPPWVTEAFF. The full variable domain, rest sourced from reference TRBV29-1 and TRBJ1-1, is SAVISQKPSRDICQRGTSLTIQCQVDSQVTMMFWYRQQPGQSLTLIATANQGSEATYESGFVIDKFPISRPNLTFSTLTVSNMSPEDSSIYLCSVVPPPWVTEAFFGQGTRLTVV.

The chain has TRBV6-6 and TRBJ1-5; D unclear. Germline V gene sequence: CDR1 MNHNY, CDR2 SVGAGI (reference sequence). CDR3 length: 15 amino acids. Trimming shortened V by 3 bases and J by 3 bases, and 12 bases separated the two germline ends. As DNA, the CDR3 is TGTGCCAGCAGTTATTCGAAGGGTTCCAATCAGCCCCAGCATTTT. Translation: CASSYSKGSNQPQHF.

In its sample, this clonotype was seen many times. V gene TRBV5-6 combines with J gene TRBJ2-7, with TRBD1 matching 8 bases. The CDR3 contains 14 residues. Per the germline V gene, CDR1 is SGHDT and CDR2 is YYEEEE. J gave up 0 bases and V 4 bases, and 3 bases lay outside the gene matches. The CDR3 coding sequence is TGTGCCAGCAGCCGTGGACAGGGCTCCTACGAGCAGTACTTC. It encodes CASSRGQGSYEQYF.

The J gene is TRBJ2-3, the V gene TRBV2; 9 bases match TRBD1. The CDR3 has 12 amino acids. Germline-derived CDR1 and CDR2 are SNHLY and FYNNEI. V was clipped by 3 bases and J by 13 bases; unmatched bases: 5. CDR3 region: CASSEGTGYEYF. CDR3 DNA: TGTGCCAGCAGTGAGGGGACAGGGTACGAGTATTTT. Full variable domain (rest looked up from reference TRBV2 and TRBJ2-3): EPEVTQTPSHQVTQMGQEVILRCVPISNHLYFYWYRQILGQKVEFLVSFYNNEISEKSEIFDDQFSVERPDGSNFTLKIRSTKLEDSAMYFCASSEGTGYEYFGPGTRLTVL.

The V and J genes are TRBV7-7 and TRBJ2-1; 10 nucleotides align to TRBD2. The CDR3 is 14 amino acids. The germline gives CDR1 SSHAT, CDR2 FNYEAQ (reference sequence). The CDR3 is CAVAGGSRGYEQFF. CDR3 coding DNA: TGTGCTGTAGCGGGGGGCAGCCGGGGGTATGAGCAGTTCTTC.

This clonotype was seen only a few times. The J gene is TRBJ2-7, the V gene TRBV19; D possibly corresponds to TRBD2 (5 bases). The germline V gene has CDR1 LNHDA and CDR2 SQIVND (reference sequence). The germline V and J ends were trimmed by 5 bases and 3 bases, with 8 bases remaining between them. The CDR3 loop spans 12 amino acids. CDR3 region: CASSSGYYEQYF. CDR3 DNA sequence: TGTGCCAGTAGTTCGGGATACTACGAGCAGTACTTC. The complete variable domain, with remaining parts taken from reference TRBV19 and TRBJ2-7, reads DGGITQSPKYLFRKEGQNVTLSCEQNLNHDAMYWYRQDPGQGLRLIYYSQIVNDFQKGDIAEGYSVSREKKESFPLTVTSAQKNPTAFYLCASSSGYYEQYFGPGTRLTVT.

This chain links TRBV28 with TRBJ2-4, with 8 positions matching TRBD2. CDR1 and CDR2 from the germline V gene are MDHEN and SYDVKM. With V trimmed by 5 bases and J by 8 bases, 11 bases remained unmatched. CDR3 length equals 15 residues. The CDR3 DNA sequence: TGTGCCAGCAGTCTCGCTGGGACTAGTATGGACATTCAGTACTTC. This codes for CASSLAGTSMDIQYF.

This clonotype was found many times. The CDR3 DNA reads TGTGCCAGCAGCCCCTCCGGGACAGGGGGCGGGCAGTTCTTC. Protein product: CASSPSGTGGGQFF. The V and J genes are TRBV4-2 and TRBJ2-1, with 12 positions matching TRBD1. With V trimmed by 4 bases and J by 12 bases, 7 bases remained unmatched. Germline loops: CDR1 LGHNA, CDR2 YNFKEQ. This CDR3 has 14 residues.

This clonotype was picked up a small number of times. J is TRBJ1-1 and V is TRBV20-1, with no clear D. CDR1 is DFQATT and CDR2 is SNEGSKA in the germline V gene (reference sequence). The length of the CDR3 is 11 residues. V was cut by 0 bases and J by 7 bases, with 6 bases left in between. The CDR3: CSARDTLEAFF. CDR3 bases: TGCAGTGCTAGAGACACTCTTGAAGCTTTCTTT.

This clonotype was seen many times. The V gene is TRBV25-1, the J gene TRBJ2-5; D not certain. Germline V gene lookup returns CDR1 MGHDK and CDR2 SYGVNS. V lost 4 bases and J 1 base, leaving 10 bases between the germline ends. The CDR3 contains 14 residues. For the CDR3, the DNA is TGTGCCAGCAGTGGAAGACTGGGCCAAGAGACCCAGTACTTC. It is translated as CASSGRLGQETQYF.

V gene TRBV4-1 combines with J gene TRBJ2-5; tentatively, D is TRBD1 (6 bases). Looked up from germline, CDR1 is MGHRA and CDR2 is YSYEKL. V was clipped by 4 bases and J by 11 bases, with 17 bases between them. The CDR3 is 13 residues long. DNA for the CDR3: TGCGCCAGCAGCCGTACCGGGCTCAGGGGTCAGTACTTC. The encoded protein is CASSRTGLRGQYF.

The gene calls are TRBV20-1 and TRBJ1-6, with a tentative D call TRBD1 (6 bases). This CDR3 has 15 amino acids. The V gene's germline CDR1 is DFQATT and CDR2 SNEGSKA (reference sequence). Trimming stripped 1 base from V and 9 bases from J, with 16 bases between. The CDR3 region is CSARVQGIGGSPLHF. CDR3 DNA: TGCAGTGCTAGAGTGCAGGGGATCGGAGGTTCACCCCTCCACTTT.